What follows are 30 T cell receptor beta chains derived from one specimen sequenced in a study of blood T cells in healthy people across ages. It was with a sample-barcoded 5' primer and a J-beta primer mix that a second PCR of roughly 6 to 12 cycles was run. TCRdb ran MiXCR on the 5' RACE reads and lists one entry per CDR3 protein. This table has about 970,000 distinct CDR3 sequences, approximately 50% appearing once. Sequences were obtained from blood. These receptors came from a woman aged 55 to 70 in good health.

This clonotype has just a few counts. The chain is built from TRBV27 and TRBJ2-7; 8 positions agree with TRBD2. CDR1 is MNHEY, CDR2 SMNVEV, per germline (reference sequence). This CDR3 is 14 amino acids long. V lost 6 bases to trimming and J lost 2 bases; unmatched junction nucleotides: 6. In nucleotides, the CDR3 is TGTGCCAGCAGCCCTTATAGCGGGACCTACGAGCAGTACTTC. Amino acid sequence: CASSPYSGTYEQYF.

This clonotype has only one observation. The genes are TRBV7-2 and TRBJ2-4; 9 nucleotides align to TRBD2. The J call may be in error: the DNA end matches TRBJ2-7 better. CDR3 length equals 17 residues. Germline V gives CDR1 SGHTA, CDR2 FQGNSA. The CDR3 DNA reads as TGTGCCAGCAGCTTAGGGGGGAGGGTAGCGGGAGCGTACGAGCAGTACTTC. Translation: CASSLGGRVAGAYEQYF.

Note on this clonotype: At one of its ends the junction is not consistent with the germline gene, which may arise from a read error. This chain links TRBV29-1 with TRBJ2-3; 7 bases map to TRBD1. The germline V gene has CDR1 SQVTM and CDR2 ANQGSEA. CDR3 length: 14 residues. CDR3: CGVISGGFTDTQYF. In DNA form, the CDR3 reads TGCGGCGTTATATCAGGGGGTTTCACAGATACGCAGTATTTT.

The chain combines TRBV11-1 with TRBJ2-5; 13 bases line up with TRBD2. This CDR3 comprises 17 residues. The germline V gene has CDR1 SGHAT and CDR2 FQDESV (reference sequence). Trimming at V came to 5 bases and at J to 4 bases, leaving 10 bases not matched to a gene. This CDR3 reads CASSPGLAGAIGETQYF. As DNA, the CDR3 is TGTGCCAGCAGCCCCGGACTAGCGGGAGCGATAGGAGAGACCCAGTACTTC.

The gene calls are TRBV7-2 and TRBJ2-7, with D possibly being TRBD2 (6 bases). Germline loops: CDR1 SGHTA, CDR2 FQGNSA. The CDR3 sequence is 15 residues long. V dropped 1 base and J dropped 10 bases, with 20 bases sitting between them. In DNA form, the CDR3 reads TGTGCCAGCAGCTTAGGGGGACTGGGTGCAAGGGACCAGTACTTC. This translates into CASSLGGLGARDQYF. Full variable domain (outside the CDR3, taken from reference TRBV7-2 and TRBJ2-7): GAGVSQSPSNKVTEKGKDVELRCDPISGHTALYWYRQSLGQGLEFLIYFQGNSAPDKSGLPSDRFSAERTGGSVSTLTIQRTQQEDSAVYLCASSLGGLGARDQYFGPGTRLTVT.

The chain joins TRBV7-9 to TRBJ2-7; TRBD1 might be the D (5 bases). The end of the DNA aligns better with TRBJ2-5, so the J call may be wrong. CDR1 and CDR2 from the germline V gene are SEHNR and FQNEAQ (reference sequence). This CDR3 has 15 amino acids. In DNA form, the CDR3 reads TGTGCCAGCAGCTTAAGCCAGGGATGGGTAGAGACCCAGTACTTC. It is translated as CASSLSQGWVETQYF.

The V call is TRBV7-9, the J call TRBJ2-7, with D unclear. Trimming left V 5 bases short and J 2 bases short, with 16 bases between. The CDR3 spans 15 residues. CDR1 and CDR2 (germline): SEHNR, FQNEAQ (reference sequence). For the CDR3, the DNA is TGTGCCAGCAGCCCGGAGACTCGAACCCCCTACGAGCAGTACTTC. It encodes CASSPETRTPYEQYF.

The CDR3 loop reads CSAQTTADTQYF. As DNA, the CDR3 is TGCAGTGCCCAAACTACAGCGGATACGCAGTATTTT. The chain combines TRBV20-1 with TRBJ2-3; no definite D call. The CDR3 extends over 12 amino acids. Germline CDR1 is DFQATT and CDR2 is SNEGSKA (reference sequence). Trimming took 6 bases from V and 6 from J, leaving 13 bases between them.

The rearrangement uses TRBV3-1 and TRBJ1-2; D uncertain. CDR3 length equals 12 residues. The V and J ends lost 0 bases and 8 bases respectively, with 7 bases between them. Germline V gene lookup returns CDR1 LGHDT and CDR2 YNNKEL (reference sequence). The CDR3 DNA follows: TGTGCCAGCAGCCAAGATTCGCGCGGCTACACCTTC. Its translation is CASSQDSRGYTF.

The V gene is TRBV6-5, the J gene TRBJ2-2; perhaps D is TRBD1 or TRBD2 (5 bases each). Trimming removed 5 bases from V and 5 bases from J, with 9 bases in between. The CDR3 has 13 amino acids. CDR1 and CDR2 from the germline V gene are MNHEY and SVGAGI. CDR3 loop: CASSLRETGELFF. In nucleotides, the CDR3 is TGTGCCAGCAGTCTCAGGGAGACCGGGGAGCTGTTTTTT.

The chain links TRBV5-5 to TRBJ2-4, with D possibly being TRBD1 or TRBD2 (6 bases each). CDR1 and CDR2 (germline): SGHKS, YYEKEE (reference sequence). V lost 3 bases and J 8 bases, leaving 15 bases between the germline ends. The CDR3 has 14 residues. For the CDR3, the DNA is TGTGCCAGCAGCTGGGGGGACAACGGGGACATTCAGTACTTC. This gives the protein CASSWGDNGDIQYF. The variable domain in full, with the rest retrieved from reference TRBV5-5 and TRBJ2-4, is DAGVTQSPTHLIKTRGQQVTLRCSPISGHKSVSWYQQVLGQGPQFIFQYYEKEERGRGNFPDRFSARQFPNYSSELNVNALLLGDSALYLCASSWGDNGDIQYFGAGTRLSVL.

Only a few counts were recorded for this clonotype. The V and J genes are TRBV29-1 and TRBJ1-2; possible D gene TRBD1, 6 bases. Trimming pared 7 bases from V and 6 bases from J, leaving 12 bases between. Germline-derived CDR1 and CDR2 are SQVTM and ANQGSEA. The CDR3 is made up of 11 amino acids. The CDR3 here is CSARTVDGYTF. CDR3 in DNA: TGCAGCGCGCGGACAGTTGATGGCTACACCTTC.

The V and J genes are TRBV6-5 and TRBJ2-3, with a weak D call TRBD1 (6 bases). Trimming left V 9 bases short and J 5 bases short, with 12 bases between. Germline values: CDR1 MNHEY, CDR2 SVGAGI. The CDR3 extends over 12 amino acids. CDR3 loop: CARQGTGDTQYF. CDR3 in DNA: TGTGCCAGACAGGGAACCGGAGATACGCAGTATTTT.

This chain connects TRBV12-3 or TRBV12-4 to TRBJ2-1; TRBD1 agrees at 9 bases. Germline trimming cut 8 bases from V and 6 bases from J; bases unmatched to any gene: 11. There are 15 residues in the CDR3. DNA of the CDR3: TGTGCCAGCTGCTCACCCCGGGACAGGGTCAATGAGCAGTTCTTC. It translates to CASCSPRDRVNEQFF.

The rearrangement joins TRBV20-1 to TRBJ1-4; D possibly corresponds to TRBD1 (6 bases). CDR1 is DFQATT, CDR2 SNEGSKA, per germline (reference sequence). This CDR3 contains 14 residues. The germline V and J ends were trimmed by 1 base and 5 bases, with 11 bases remaining between them. In DNA, the CDR3 is TGCAGTGCTAGAGCGGACAGCCGAAATGAAAAACTGTTTTTT. The encoded protein is CSARADSRNEKLFF.

J is TRBJ2-1 and V is TRBV5-1, with D possibly being TRBD1 (6 bases). Germline V gene lookup returns CDR1 SGHRS and CDR2 YFSETQ. V was shortened by 4 bases and J by 2 bases, with 13 bases between the two germline ends. This CDR3 is 15 amino acids long. DNA for the CDR3: TGCGCCAGCAGCCTGATGGACAGAGCCTACAATGAGCAGTTCTTC. Its protein product is CASSLMDRAYNEQFF.

This clonotype has only a few counts. This chain joins TRBV10-3 and TRBJ2-1; D not resolved. Germline assignment: CDR1 ENHRY and CDR2 SYGVKD. This CDR3 has 14 residues. V was pared by 3 bases and J by 3 bases, with 9 bases between. DNA for the CDR3: TGTGCCATCAGTGACGGCTGGAGCTACAATGAGCAGTTCTTC. Protein product: CAISDGWSYNEQFF.

This chain joins TRBV19 and TRBJ2-1, with TRBD2 matching 9 bases. The V gene's germline CDR1 is LNHDA and CDR2 SQIVND (reference sequence). The ends lost 6 bases at V and 6 bases at J; junction bases unmatched: 6. This CDR3 has 14 amino acids. CDR3 nucleotides: TGTGCCAGTAGGCGACTAGCGGAGGGCAATGAGCAGTTCTTC. Protein: CASRRLAEGNEQFF. Complete variable domain (other parts from reference TRBV19 and TRBJ2-1): DGGITQSPKYLFRKEGQNVTLSCEQNLNHDAMYWYRQDPGQGLRLIYYSQIVNDFQKGDIAEGYSVSREKKESFPLTVTSAQKNPTAFYLCASRRLAEGNEQFFGPGTRLTVL.

The chain has TRBV11-2 and TRBJ2-1; possible D gene TRBD2, 6 bases. Germline lookup yields CDR1 SGHAT and CDR2 FQNNGV. The CDR3 is made up of 18 amino acids. V lost 2 bases and J lost 7, with 24 bases in between. The CDR3 nucleotides are TGTGCCAGCAGCTTAAAGAGGCAAGGTGGGAGGCGTGAAAATGAGCAGTTCTTC. Translating it yields CASSLKRQGGRRENEQFF.

V and J are TRBV7-2 and TRBJ2-1, with 8 bases matching TRBD2. CDR1 and CDR2 (germline): SGHTA, FQGNSA. Losses at the gene ends were 1 base for V and 10 bases for J; bases not matched to a gene: 9. The CDR3 has 15 amino acids. CDR3 in DNA: TGTGCCAGCAGCTTAGTTACTAGCGGCTCCTACGAGCAGTTCTTC. It encodes CASSLVTSGSYEQFF.

This clonotype has a single count. V gene TRBV4-1 combines with J gene TRBJ1-1, with 8 bases that match TRBD1. V lost 6 bases to trimming and J lost 0 bases; unmatched junction nucleotides: 6. The V gene's germline CDR1 is MGHRA and CDR2 YSYEKL. This CDR3 is built from 15 residues. The CDR3 region has the DNA TGCGCCAGCAGTTGGACAGGGACTATGAACACTGAAGCTTTCTTT. Its translation: CASSWTGTMNTEAFF.

V is TRBV28 and J is TRBJ2-1; 9 bases match TRBD2. The tail of the sequence fits TRBJ2-7 better, so the J call may be wrong. There are 16 residues in the CDR3. CDR1 and CDR2 (germline): MDHEN, SYDVKM. Here the CDR3 reads CASSLISGSSYNEQYF. In nucleotides, the CDR3 is TGTGCCAGCAGTTTGATTAGCGGGAGCTCCTACAATGAGCAGTACTTC.

There are many counts of this clonotype. The chain couples TRBV7-2 to TRBJ1-4, with a possible D match to TRBD1 (5 bases). The CDR3 contains 14 residues. Between the trimmed V and J ends, which lost 5 bases and 4 bases, there was a span of 11 bases. Per the germline V gene, CDR1 is SGHTA and CDR2 is FQGNSA. CDR3 protein: CASSRLGLNEKLFF. The CDR3 region has the DNA TGTGCCAGCAGCCGGTTGGGACTTAATGAAAAACTGTTTTTT.

In its sample, this clonotype was seen once. The chain links TRBV7-9 to TRBJ2-2, with D hard to call. CDR3 size: 12 residues. Trimming left V 3 bases short and J 8 bases short, with 7 bases between. Germline V gene lookup returns CDR1 SEHNR and CDR2 FQNEAQ (reference sequence). Here the CDR3 DNA reads TGTGCCAGCAGCTTCAGCAAAGGGGAGCTGTTTTTT. It specifies CASSFSKGELFF.

In DNA form, the CDR3 reads TGTGCCAGCAGTTTCGGGGGCAGGGGAGAAGAGACCCAGTACTTC. This sequence encodes CASSFGGRGEETQYF. The J gene is TRBJ2-5, the V gene TRBV28; D assignment may be TRBD1 or TRBD2 (6 bases each). The V gene's germline CDR1 is MDHEN and CDR2 SYDVKM. The CDR3 consists of 15 residues. Trimming removed 3 bases at V and 3 bases at J, with 14 bases between.

V and J are TRBV6-5 and TRBJ1-6, with 10 positions matching TRBD1. The V gene end was trimmed by 4 bases and the J gene end by 10 bases; junction bases not matched to a gene: 7. Germline CDR1 reads MNHEY; CDR2 reads SVGAGI. CDR3 length: 15 amino acids. The CDR3 DNA reads as TGTGCCAGCAGTTTCGAGGGACAGGGGAGCTCACCCCTCCACTTT. It yields the protein CASSFEGQGSSPLHF.

J is TRBJ2-7 and V is TRBV7-2; D may be TRBD1 (6 bases). The DNA end is more similar to TRBJ2-5, so the J call may be wrong. CDR3 length: 14 amino acids. Germline loops: CDR1 SGHTA, CDR2 FQGNSA. The CDR3 loop is CASSVWTAQETQYF. Here the CDR3 DNA reads TGTGCCAGCAGCGTATGGACAGCTCAAGAGACCCAGTACTTC.

This clonotype showed up just a few times. CDR3 in amino acids: CAISEALSHEETQYF. CDR3 nucleotide sequence: TGTGCCATCAGTGAGGCCTTAAGTCACGAAGAGACCCAGTACTTC. The V and J genes are TRBV10-3 and TRBJ2-5; no definite D call. Germline V lookup: CDR1 ENHRY, CDR2 SYGVKD. The CDR3 runs 15 residues. The ends were cut back, 2 bases at V and 3 bases at J, with 13 bases in the middle.

This sequence joins TRBV5-4 and TRBJ2-3; 8 positions match TRBD2. The CDR3 sequence is 16 residues long. The J segment lost 3 bases and the V segment lost 3 bases, leaving 9 bases of the junction unmatched. The V gene's germline CDR1 is SGHNT and CDR2 YYREEE (reference sequence). CDR3 loop: CASSSGGRISTDTQYF. The CDR3, as DNA: TGTGCCAGCAGCTCGGGCGGGAGGATCTCGACAGATACGCAGTATTTT.

This clonotype has only a few counts. The chain employs TRBV3-1 and TRBJ2-5, with 7 bases that match TRBD2. The CDR3 runs to 12 residues. The V gene end was trimmed by 4 bases and the J gene end by 11 bases; junction bases not matched to a gene: 7. Looked up from germline, CDR1 is LGHDT and CDR2 is YNNKEL (reference sequence). The CDR3 reads CASSREGTEQYF. The CDR3, as DNA: TGTGCCAGCAGCCGGGAGGGAACTGAGCAGTACTTC.